These T cell receptor beta chains were read from a single sample in a study of blood T cell repertoires in COVID-19. Profiled with immunoSEQ multiplex PCR; TCRdb holds only in-frame clones, not every one. The sample lists about 220,000 clones, roughly 85% occurring once. Sequenced material: peripheral blood. The origin of the receptors is a woman in her 70s with COVID-19, enrolled during active disease. The CDR3 runs from the conserved cysteine through the conserved F or W. Fields, in order: CDR3 protein, CDR3 DNA, V gene, clone size, D gene, J gene. A D gene is named only where the DNA matches it firmly. Rows may omit the clone size; those that give it use once, few, many or a size class.

CDR3aa: CASSEQGIQWGLSGNTIYF
CDR3nt: TGCGCCAGCAGTGAGCAGGGGATCCAGTGGGGCCTCTCTGGAAACACCATATATTTT
v_gene: TRBV10-2
abundance: NA
d_gene: NA
j_gene: TRBJ1-3

CDR3aa: CASSPQGTSGRSNEQFF
CDR3nt: TGTGCCAGCAGCCCCCAAGGGACTAGCGGGAGAAGCAATGAGCAGTTCTTC
v_gene: TRBV7-3
abundance: NA
d_gene: TRBD2
j_gene: TRBJ2-1

CDR3aa: CSVGQHQAGEKLFF
CDR3nt: TGCAGCGTTGGACAACACCAAGCGGGTGAAAAACTGTTTTTT
v_gene: TRBV29-1
abundance: NA
d_gene: NA
j_gene: TRBJ1-4

CDR3aa: CASSARDFKATDTQYF
CDR3nt: TGTGCCAGCAGCGCCAGGGACTTCAAAGCCACAGATACGCAGTATTTT
v_gene: TRBV7-2
abundance: NA
d_gene: NA
j_gene: TRBJ2-3

CDR3aa: CASSLLDRATEAFF
CDR3nt: TGTGCCAGCAGCTTGTTGGACAGGGCAACTGAAGCTTTCTTT
v_gene: TRBV5-8
abundance: NA
d_gene: TRBD1
j_gene: TRBJ1-1

CDR3aa: CASSEYPRTASTEAFF
CDR3nt: TGTGCCAGCAGTGAATATCCTAGGACAGCTTCGACTGAAGCTTTCTTT
v_gene: TRBV25-1
abundance: NA
d_gene: NA
j_gene: TRBJ1-1

CDR3aa: CASSLDPGGNTEAFF
CDR3nt: TGCGCCAGCAGCTTGGATCCGGGGGGCAACACTGAAGCTTTCTTT
v_gene: TRBV5-1
abundance: once
d_gene: NA
j_gene: TRBJ1-1

CDR3aa: CASSWTGVGDTQYF
CDR3nt: TGTGCCAGCAGCTGGACAGGGGTTGGAGATACGCAGTATTTT
v_gene: TRBV7-9
abundance: NA
d_gene: TRBD1
j_gene: TRBJ2-3

CDR3aa: CASSLGLANTGELFF
CDR3nt: TGTGCCAGCAGCCTGGGACTCGCGAACACCGGGGAGCTGTTTTTT
v_gene: TRBV11-3
abundance: NA
d_gene: NA
j_gene: TRBJ2-2

CDR3aa: CASRPQGKGETQYF
CDR3nt: TGTGCCAGCAGACCTCAGGGGAAAGGAGAGACCCAGTACTTC
v_gene: TRBV7-9
abundance: NA
d_gene: NA
j_gene: TRBJ2-5

CDR3aa: CASSSTQGADTQYF
CDR3nt: TGTGCCAGCAGCTCTACACAGGGGGCAGATACGCAGTATTTT
v_gene: TRBV5-8
abundance: NA
d_gene: TRBD1
j_gene: TRBJ2-3

CDR3aa: CASSQDITRRVSTEAFF
CDR3nt: TGTGCCAGTAGCCAGGACATTACAAGAAGGGTTAGCACTGAAGCTTTCTTT
v_gene: TRBV19
abundance: NA
d_gene: NA
j_gene: TRBJ1-1

CDR3aa: CSVEFGSAGGQTDTQYF
CDR3nt: TGCAGCGTTGAGTTCGGATCTGCGGGGGGGCAGACAGATACGCAGTATTTT
v_gene: TRBV29-1
abundance: NA
d_gene: TRBD2
j_gene: TRBJ2-3

CDR3aa: CASSSHLGQGFRADTQYF
CDR3nt: TGTGCCAGCAGCTCGCACCTTGGACAGGGGTTTCGTGCAGATACGCAGTATTTT
v_gene: TRBV7-9
abundance: NA
d_gene: TRBD1
j_gene: TRBJ2-3

CDR3aa: CASSYSGWTGQETQYF
CDR3nt: TGTGCCAGCAGTTACTCCGGATGGACAGGTCAAGAGACCCAGTACTTC
v_gene: TRBV6-2/TRBV6-3
abundance: NA
d_gene: TRBD1
j_gene: TRBJ2-5

CDR3aa: CASSQGPGLAGYNEQFF
CDR3nt: TGTGCCAGCAGCCAAGGGCCGGGACTAGCGGGATACAATGAGCAGTTCTTC
v_gene: TRBV4-2
abundance: NA
d_gene: TRBD2
j_gene: TRBJ2-1

CDR3aa: CASREQGNCQPQHF
CDR3nt: TGTGCCAGCAGAGAACAGGGCAACTGTCAGCCCCAGCATTTT
v_gene: TRBV12-1
abundance: NA
d_gene: NA
j_gene: TRBJ1-5

CDR3aa: CASSFMGDRQPLHF
CDR3nt: TGTGCCAGCAGTTTCATGGGAGATCGGCAACCCCTCCACTTT
v_gene: TRBV6-2/TRBV6-3
abundance: NA
d_gene: NA
j_gene: TRBJ1-6

CDR3aa: CASSTGTSGGFGTDTQYF
CDR3nt: TGTGCCAGCAGTACTGGGACTAGCGGGGGTTTCGGCACAGATACGCAGTATTTT
v_gene: TRBV2
abundance: NA
d_gene: TRBD2
j_gene: TRBJ2-3

CDR3aa: CATSPLSSSGTEQFF
CDR3nt: TGTGCCACTTCCCCCCTCTCCTCCTCCGGGACAGAGCAGTTCTTC
v_gene: TRBV19
abundance: NA
d_gene: NA
j_gene: TRBJ2-1

CDR3aa: CASSFNEARREAFF
CDR3nt: TGCGCCAGCAGCTTCAATGAAGCCCGCAGGGAAGCTTTCTTT
v_gene: TRBV5-1
abundance: NA
d_gene: NA
j_gene: TRBJ1-1

CDR3aa: CASSWPGTSGTDTQYF
CDR3nt: TGTGCCAGCAGCTGGCCAGGGACTAGCGGCACAGATACGCAGTATTTT
v_gene: TRBV7-2
abundance: NA
d_gene: TRBD2
j_gene: TRBJ2-3

CDR3aa: CASSPDRGNEQFF
CDR3nt: TGTGCCAGCAGCCCGGACAGGGGGAATGAGCAGTTCTTC
v_gene: TRBV7-2
abundance: NA
d_gene: TRBD1
j_gene: TRBJ2-1

CDR3aa: CASSYWQGSYNEQFF
CDR3nt: TGTGCCAGCAGTTACTGGCAGGGCTCCTACAATGAGCAGTTCTTC
v_gene: TRBV6-2/TRBV6-3
abundance: NA
d_gene: NA
j_gene: TRBJ2-1

CDR3aa: CASRTEMNTEAFF
CDR3nt: TGCGCCAGCCGGACAGAGATGAACACTGAAGCTTTCTTT
v_gene: TRBV5-1
abundance: once
d_gene: NA
j_gene: TRBJ1-1

CDR3aa: CASSPGSGLTEAFF
CDR3nt: TGTGCCAGCTCACCGGGATCAGGGTTAACTGAAGCTTTCTTT
v_gene: TRBV18
abundance: NA
d_gene: NA
j_gene: TRBJ1-1

CDR3aa: CASRGAFTSDEQYF
CDR3nt: TGTGCCAGCCGGGGCGCCTTCACTAGCGACGAGCAGTACTTC
v_gene: TRBV6-5
abundance: NA
d_gene: TRBD2
j_gene: TRBJ2-7

CDR3aa: CASSNMVNNSPLHF
CDR3nt: TGTGCCAGTAGTAACATGGTAAATAATTCACCCCTCCACTTT
v_gene: TRBV19
abundance: NA
d_gene: NA
j_gene: TRBJ1-6

CDR3aa: CASSPTGQSSSGNTIYF
CDR3nt: TGTGCCAGCAGCCCTACAGGGCAGTCTAGCTCTGGAAACACCATATATTTT
v_gene: TRBV7-9
abundance: NA
d_gene: NA
j_gene: TRBJ1-3

CDR3aa: CASRDRDRGPYEQYF
CDR3nt: TGCGCCAGCAGGGACCGGGACAGGGGGCCCTACGAGCAGTACTTC
v_gene: TRBV4-3
abundance: NA
d_gene: TRBD1
j_gene: TRBJ2-7

CDR3aa: CASSSLAGGPNEQFF
CDR3nt: TGCGCCAGCAGCTCCTTGGCGGGAGGGCCTAATGAGCAGTTCTTC
v_gene: TRBV5-1
abundance: NA
d_gene: TRBD2
j_gene: TRBJ2-1

CDR3aa: CASSQRDRSYTEAFF
CDR3nt: TGTGCCAGCAGTCAGCGGGACAGGAGTTACACTGAAGCTTTCTTT
v_gene: TRBV6-2/TRBV6-3
abundance: NA
d_gene: TRBD1
j_gene: TRBJ1-1

CDR3aa: CASSESGGGNQPQHF
CDR3nt: TGTGCCAGCAGTGAATCAGGGGGCGGCAATCAGCCCCAGCATTTT
v_gene: TRBV25-1
abundance: NA
d_gene: TRBD1
j_gene: TRBJ1-5

CDR3aa: CASSLGGNNYGYTF
CDR3nt: TGTGCCAGCAGCTTAGGGGGTAATAACTATGGCTACACCTTC
v_gene: TRBV5-4
abundance: NA
d_gene: NA
j_gene: TRBJ1-2

CDR3aa: CASSEFRDRGNQPQHF
CDR3nt: TGTGCCAGCAGTGAATTTAGGGACAGGGGGAATCAGCCCCAGCATTTT
v_gene: TRBV2
abundance: NA
d_gene: TRBD1
j_gene: TRBJ1-5

CDR3aa: CASSNAPPRWSEAFF
CDR3nt: TGTGCCAGCAGCAACGCTCCCCCAAGGTGGAGTGAAGCTTTCTTT
v_gene: TRBV7-9
abundance: NA
d_gene: NA
j_gene: TRBJ1-1

CDR3aa: CASSRTGANYGYTF
CDR3nt: TGTGCCAGCAGCCGGACAGGTGCTAACTATGGCTACACCTTC
v_gene: TRBV6-5
abundance: NA
d_gene: TRBD1
j_gene: TRBJ1-2

CDR3aa: CASRKQVQGANVLTF
CDR3nt: TGTGCCAGCAGGAAACAGGTTCAAGGGGCCAACGTCCTGACTTTC
v_gene: TRBV27
abundance: NA
d_gene: NA
j_gene: TRBJ2-6

CDR3aa: CASSLFVAPDANTGELFF
CDR3nt: TGCGCCAGCAGCCTCTTTGTAGCGCCCGACGCGAACACCGGGGAGCTGTTTTTT
v_gene: TRBV5-1
abundance: few
d_gene: NA
j_gene: TRBJ2-2

CDR3aa: CASSDFPHGVETQYF
CDR3nt: TGTGCCAGCAGCGACTTCCCCCACGGGGTAGAGACCCAGTACTTC
v_gene: TRBV7-8
abundance: few
d_gene: NA
j_gene: TRBJ2-5

CDR3aa: CASSLRQGIYEQYF
CDR3nt: TGTGCCAGCAGCTTACGTCAGGGGATCTACGAGCAGTACTTC
v_gene: TRBV7-2
abundance: NA
d_gene: NA
j_gene: TRBJ2-7

CDR3aa: CASSAQGRGELFF
CDR3nt: TGTGCCAGCAGTGCCCAGGGCAGGGGGGAGCTGTTTTTT
v_gene: TRBV6-2/TRBV6-3
abundance: NA
d_gene: NA
j_gene: TRBJ2-2

CDR3aa: CASSVGEQPNSPLHF
CDR3nt: TGTGCCAGCAGCGTAGGAGAACAGCCTAATTCACCCCTCCACTTT
v_gene: TRBV9
abundance: NA
d_gene: NA
j_gene: TRBJ1-6

CDR3aa: CASSLVPAGEIDTQYF
CDR3nt: TGCGCCAGCAGCTTGGTCCCGGCAGGGGAGATCGATACGCAGTATTTT
v_gene: TRBV5-1
abundance: NA
d_gene: NA
j_gene: TRBJ2-3

CDR3aa: CASRAVLGTGELFF
CDR3nt: TGTGCCAGCAGAGCGGTCCTCGGGACCGGGGAGCTGTTTTTT
v_gene: TRBV7-3
abundance: NA
d_gene: NA
j_gene: TRBJ2-2

CDR3aa: CATSDLHQDSYNEQFF
CDR3nt: TGTGCCACCAGTGATTTGCATCAGGACTCCTACAATGAGCAGTTCTTC
v_gene: TRBV24-1
abundance: NA
d_gene: NA
j_gene: TRBJ2-1

CDR3aa: CASSLDRGSPLHF
CDR3nt: TGTGCCAGCAGCCTTGACAGGGGATCACCCCTCCACTTT
v_gene: TRBV6-4
abundance: NA
d_gene: TRBD1
j_gene: TRBJ1-6

CDR3aa: CASSFQGRTEAFF
CDR3nt: TGTGCCAGCAGCTTCCAGGGCAGAACTGAAGCTTTCTTT
v_gene: TRBV7-9
abundance: NA
d_gene: NA
j_gene: TRBJ1-1

CDR3aa: CASSSPGKAFF
CDR3nt: TGTGCCAGCAGCAGCCCAGGGAAAGCTTTCTTT
v_gene: TRBV6-2/TRBV6-3
abundance: NA
d_gene: NA
j_gene: TRBJ1-1

CDR3aa: CASAEVSNRDRGPFGEGFF
CDR3nt: TGTGCCAGTGCGGAAGTCTCAAACCGGGACAGGGGGCCCTTTGGGGAGGGTTTCTTT
v_gene: TRBV7-9
abundance: NA
d_gene: TRBD1
j_gene: TRBJ1-1

CDR3aa: CASSIGEVGYTF
CDR3nt: TGTGCCAGTAGTATTGGGGAGGTTGGCTACACCTTC
v_gene: TRBV19
abundance: NA
d_gene: NA
j_gene: TRBJ1-2